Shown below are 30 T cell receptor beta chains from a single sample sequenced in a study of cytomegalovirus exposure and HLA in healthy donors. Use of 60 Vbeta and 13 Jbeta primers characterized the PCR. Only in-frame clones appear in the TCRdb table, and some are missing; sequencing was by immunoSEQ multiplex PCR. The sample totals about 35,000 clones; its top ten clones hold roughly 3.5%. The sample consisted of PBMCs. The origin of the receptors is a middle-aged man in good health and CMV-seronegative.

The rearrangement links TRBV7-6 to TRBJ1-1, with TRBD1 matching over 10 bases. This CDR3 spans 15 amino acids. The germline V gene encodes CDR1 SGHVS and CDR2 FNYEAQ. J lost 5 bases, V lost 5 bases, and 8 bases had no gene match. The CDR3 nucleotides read TGTGCCAGCAGCCCCGACAGGGGGCTATGGACTGAAGCTTTCTTT. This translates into CASSPDRGLWTEAFF.

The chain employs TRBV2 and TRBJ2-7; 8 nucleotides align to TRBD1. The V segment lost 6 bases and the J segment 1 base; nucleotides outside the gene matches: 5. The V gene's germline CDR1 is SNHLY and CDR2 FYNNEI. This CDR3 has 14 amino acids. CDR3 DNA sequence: TGTGCCAGCAGCCCCGGACAGGGATCCTACGAGCAGTACTTC. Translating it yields CASSPGQGSYEQYF. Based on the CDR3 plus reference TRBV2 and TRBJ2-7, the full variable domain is EPEVTQTPSHQVTQMGQEVILRCVPISNHLYFYWYRQILGQKVEFLVSFYNNEISEKSEIFDDQFSVERPDGSNFTLKIRSTKLEDSAMYFCASSPGQGSYEQYFGPGTRLTVT.

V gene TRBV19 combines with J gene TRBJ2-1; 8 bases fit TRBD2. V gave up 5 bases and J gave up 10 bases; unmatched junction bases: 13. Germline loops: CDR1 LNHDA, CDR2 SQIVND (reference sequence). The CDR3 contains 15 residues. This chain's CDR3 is CASSLTSGSVMEQFF. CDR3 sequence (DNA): TGTGCCAGTAGTCTTACTAGCGGTAGTGTTATGGAGCAGTTCTTC.

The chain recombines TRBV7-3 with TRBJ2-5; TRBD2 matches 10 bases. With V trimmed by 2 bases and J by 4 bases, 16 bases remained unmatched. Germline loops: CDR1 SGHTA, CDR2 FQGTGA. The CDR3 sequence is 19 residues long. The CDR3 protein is CASSLGVAGGVNRGETQYF. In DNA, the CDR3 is TGTGCCAGCAGCTTAGGGGTAGCGGGAGGCGTAAACCGAGGAGAGACCCAGTACTTC.

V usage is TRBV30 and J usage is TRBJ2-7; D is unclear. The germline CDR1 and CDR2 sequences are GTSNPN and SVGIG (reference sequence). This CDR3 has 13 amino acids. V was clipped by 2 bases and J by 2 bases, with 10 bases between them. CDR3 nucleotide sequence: TGTGCCTGGAGTCTAGTACTCGCCTACGAGCAGTACTTC. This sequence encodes CAWSLVLAYEQYF.

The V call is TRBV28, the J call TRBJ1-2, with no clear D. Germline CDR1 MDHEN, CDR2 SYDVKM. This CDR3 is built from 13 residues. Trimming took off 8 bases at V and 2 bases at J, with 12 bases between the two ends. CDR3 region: CASLGYRNYGYTF. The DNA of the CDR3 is TGTGCCAGCTTGGGCTACAGAAACTATGGCTACACCTTC.

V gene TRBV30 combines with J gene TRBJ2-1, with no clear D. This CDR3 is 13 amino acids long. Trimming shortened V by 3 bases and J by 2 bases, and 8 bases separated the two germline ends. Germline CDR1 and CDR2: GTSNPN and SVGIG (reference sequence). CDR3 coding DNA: TGTGCCTGGAGCCTAAGCCCCTACAATGAGCAGTTCTTC. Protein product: CAWSLSPYNEQFF.

CDR3 sequence reads: CSGGQDNGELFF. The CDR3 DNA follows: TGCAGCGGGGGACAGGACAACGGGGAGCTGTTTTTT. V and J are TRBV29-1 and TRBJ2-2, with TRBD1 matching over 8 bases. Germline V gene data show CDR1 as SQVTM and CDR2 as ANQGSEA. The CDR3 is 12 amino acids. After removal of 7 bases from V and 7 bases from J, the junction contained 5 bases not matched to a gene.

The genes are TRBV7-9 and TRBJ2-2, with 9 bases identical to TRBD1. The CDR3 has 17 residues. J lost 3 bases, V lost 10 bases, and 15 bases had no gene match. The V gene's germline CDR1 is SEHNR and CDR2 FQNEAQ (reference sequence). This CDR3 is CAKTAGQGFSDTGELFF. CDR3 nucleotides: TGTGCCAAAACTGCGGGACAGGGATTCTCGGACACCGGGGAGCTGTTTTTT.

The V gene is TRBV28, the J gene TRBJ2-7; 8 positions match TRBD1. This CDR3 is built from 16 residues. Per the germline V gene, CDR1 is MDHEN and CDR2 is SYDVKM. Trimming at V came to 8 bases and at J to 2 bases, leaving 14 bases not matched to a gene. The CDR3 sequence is CASSWGRTGIAYEQYF. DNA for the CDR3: TGTGCCAGCTCCTGGGGTCGGACAGGGATAGCCTACGAGCAGTACTTC.

CDR3 nucleotides: TGCGCCAGCAGCCAAGCCTTAGGATTAGCGGGAGGGCTCCACCAGGGCACAGATACGCAGTATTTT. Residues: CASSQALGLAGGLHQGTDTQYF. This chain links TRBV4-1 with TRBJ2-3; 11 bases are a match to TRBD2. The junction had 19 bases not matched to a gene; V was cut back by 1 base and J by 1 base. This CDR3 region has 22 residues. CDR1 MGHRA and CDR2 YSYEKL come from the germline V gene.

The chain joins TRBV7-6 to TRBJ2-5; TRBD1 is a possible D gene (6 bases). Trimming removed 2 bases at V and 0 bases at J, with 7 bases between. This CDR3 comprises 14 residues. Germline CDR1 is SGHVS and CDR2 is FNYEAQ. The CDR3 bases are TGTGCCAGCAGCTTAAACAGGGACCAAGAGACCCAGTACTTC. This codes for CASSLNRDQETQYF.

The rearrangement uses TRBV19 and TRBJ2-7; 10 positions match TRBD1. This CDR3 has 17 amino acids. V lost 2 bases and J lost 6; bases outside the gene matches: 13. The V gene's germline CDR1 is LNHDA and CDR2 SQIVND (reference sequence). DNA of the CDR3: TGTGCCAGTAGTATAATCTCGCTCGGGACAGGGGATCTCGAGCAGTACTTC. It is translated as CASSIISLGTGDLEQYF.

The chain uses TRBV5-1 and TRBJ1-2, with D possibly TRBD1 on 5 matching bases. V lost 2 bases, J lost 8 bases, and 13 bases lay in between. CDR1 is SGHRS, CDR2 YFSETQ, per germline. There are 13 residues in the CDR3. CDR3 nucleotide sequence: TGCGCCAGCAGCTTAACCAGGGTTAGCGGCTACACCTTC. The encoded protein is CASSLTRVSGYTF.

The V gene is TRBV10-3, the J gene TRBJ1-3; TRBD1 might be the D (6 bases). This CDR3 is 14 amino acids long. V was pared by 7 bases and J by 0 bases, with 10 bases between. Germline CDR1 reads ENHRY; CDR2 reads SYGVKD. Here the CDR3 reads CAINSDSSGNTIYF. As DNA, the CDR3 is TGTGCCATCAACTCGGACAGCTCTGGAAACACCATATATTTT.

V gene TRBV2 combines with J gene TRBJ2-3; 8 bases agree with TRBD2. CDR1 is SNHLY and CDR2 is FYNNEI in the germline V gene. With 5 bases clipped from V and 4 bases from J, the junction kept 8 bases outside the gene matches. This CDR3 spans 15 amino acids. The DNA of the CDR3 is TGTGCCAGCAGTTTGACGGGGGGGCTCTCAGATACGCAGTATTTT. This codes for CASSLTGGLSDTQYF.

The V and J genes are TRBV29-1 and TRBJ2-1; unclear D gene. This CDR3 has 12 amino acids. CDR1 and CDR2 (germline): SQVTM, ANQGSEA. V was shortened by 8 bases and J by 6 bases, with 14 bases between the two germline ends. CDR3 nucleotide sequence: TGCAGCCTAGTACGAGAATTCAATGAGCAGTTCTTC. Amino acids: CSLVREFNEQFF.

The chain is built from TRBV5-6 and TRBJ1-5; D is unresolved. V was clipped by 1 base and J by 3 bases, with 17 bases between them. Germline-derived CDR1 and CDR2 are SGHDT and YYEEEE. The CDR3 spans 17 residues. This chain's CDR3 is CASSLYGRGMPNQPQHF. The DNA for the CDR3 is TGTGCCAGCAGCTTGTATGGCCGGGGAATGCCCAATCAGCCCCAGCATTTT. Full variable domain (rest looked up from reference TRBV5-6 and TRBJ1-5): DAGVTQSPTHLIKTRGQQVTLRCSPKSGHDTVSWYQQALGQGPQFIFQYYEEEERQRGNFPDRFSGHQFPNYSSELNVNALLLGDSALYLCASSLYGRGMPNQPQHFGDGTRLSIL.

CDR3 DNA: TGTGCCAGCAACCAACCGGGACTAGCGGGGACATCCGACAATGAGCAGTTCTTC. As protein: CASNQPGLAGTSDNEQFF. This rearrangement joins TRBV9 to TRBJ2-1; 13 bases agree with TRBD2. In germline, CDR1 is SGDLS, CDR2 YYNGEE. The CDR3 totals 18 residues. Germline trimming cut 6 bases from V and 5 bases from J; bases unmatched to any gene: 14.

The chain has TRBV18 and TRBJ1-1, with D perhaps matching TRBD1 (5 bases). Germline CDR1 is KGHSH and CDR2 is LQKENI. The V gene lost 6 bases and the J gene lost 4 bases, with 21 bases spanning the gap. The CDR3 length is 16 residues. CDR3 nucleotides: TGTGCCAGCTCGCCCGGGACTCAATTTGGGAGCACTGAAGCTTTCTTT. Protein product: CASSPGTQFGSTEAFF.

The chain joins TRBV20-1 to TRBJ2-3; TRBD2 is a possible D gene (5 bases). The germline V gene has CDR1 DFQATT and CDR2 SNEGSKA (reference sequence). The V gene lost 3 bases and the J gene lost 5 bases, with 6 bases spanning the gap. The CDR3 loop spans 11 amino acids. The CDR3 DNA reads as TGCAGTGCTAGGAGGGTAGATACGCAGTATTTT. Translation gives CSARRVDTQYF.

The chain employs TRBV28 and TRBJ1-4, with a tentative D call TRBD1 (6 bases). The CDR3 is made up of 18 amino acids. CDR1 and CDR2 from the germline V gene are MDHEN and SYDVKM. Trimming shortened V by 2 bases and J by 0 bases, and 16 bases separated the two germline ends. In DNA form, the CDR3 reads TGTGCCAGCAGTTTAGCCAGGGGCAGACCAGCAACTAATGAAAAACTGTTTTTT. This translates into CASSLARGRPATNEKLFF.

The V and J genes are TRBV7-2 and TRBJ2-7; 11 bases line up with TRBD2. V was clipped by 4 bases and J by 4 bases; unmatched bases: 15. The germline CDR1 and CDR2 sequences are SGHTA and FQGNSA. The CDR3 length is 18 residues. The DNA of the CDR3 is TGTGCCAGCAGCTATCGAGGGGGGTTAGCGGGAGGGCCGTACGAGCAGTACTTC. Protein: CASSYRGGLAGGPYEQYF.

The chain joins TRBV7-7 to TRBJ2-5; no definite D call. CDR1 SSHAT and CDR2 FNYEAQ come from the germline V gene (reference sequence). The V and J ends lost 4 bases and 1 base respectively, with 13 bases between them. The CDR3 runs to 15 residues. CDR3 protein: CASSSLGTLQETQYF. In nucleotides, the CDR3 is TGTGCCAGCAGCTCCCTGGGCACCCTCCAAGAGACCCAGTACTTC.

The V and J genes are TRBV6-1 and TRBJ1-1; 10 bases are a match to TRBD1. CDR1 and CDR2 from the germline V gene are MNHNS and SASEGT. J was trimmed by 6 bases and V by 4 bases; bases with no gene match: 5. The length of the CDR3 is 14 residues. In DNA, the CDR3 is TGTGCCAGCAGTGCTCGGACAGGGGGAGCTGAAGCTTTCTTT. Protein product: CASSARTGGAEAFF.

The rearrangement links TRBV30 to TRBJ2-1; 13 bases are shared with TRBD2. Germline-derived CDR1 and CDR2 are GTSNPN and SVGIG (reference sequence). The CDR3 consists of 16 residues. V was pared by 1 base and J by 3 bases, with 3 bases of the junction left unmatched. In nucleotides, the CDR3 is TGTGCCTGGAGTGGTAGGACTAGCGGGGGCTACAATGAGCAGTTCTTC. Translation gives CAWSGRTSGGYNEQFF.

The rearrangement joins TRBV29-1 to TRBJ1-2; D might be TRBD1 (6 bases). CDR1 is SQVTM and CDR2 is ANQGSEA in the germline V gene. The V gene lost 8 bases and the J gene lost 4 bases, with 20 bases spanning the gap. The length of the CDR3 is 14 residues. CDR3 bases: TGCAGCCCTGGGGGCAGGCGCTTGATCTATGGCTACACCTTC. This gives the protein CSPGGRRLIYGYTF. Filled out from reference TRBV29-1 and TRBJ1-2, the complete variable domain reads SAVISQKPSRDICQRGTSLTIQCQVDSQVTMMFWYRQQPGQSLTLIATANQGSEATYESGFVIDKFPISRPNLTFSTLTVSNMSPEDSSIYLCSPGGRRLIYGYTFGSGTRLTVV.

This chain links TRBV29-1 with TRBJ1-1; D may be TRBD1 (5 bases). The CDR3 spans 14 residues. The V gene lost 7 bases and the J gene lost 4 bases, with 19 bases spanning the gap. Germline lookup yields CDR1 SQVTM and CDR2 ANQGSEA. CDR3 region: CSARDLGRGTEAFF. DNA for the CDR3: TGCAGCGCTCGGGACCTCGGGAGGGGCACTGAAGCTTTCTTT.

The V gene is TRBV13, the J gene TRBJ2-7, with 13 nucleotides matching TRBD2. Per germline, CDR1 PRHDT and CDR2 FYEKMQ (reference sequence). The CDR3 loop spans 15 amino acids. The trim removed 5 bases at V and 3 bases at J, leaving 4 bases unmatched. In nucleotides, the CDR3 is TGTGCCAGCAGCCCACGGACTAGCGGGAGCTACGAGCAGTACTTC. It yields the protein CASSPRTSGSYEQYF.

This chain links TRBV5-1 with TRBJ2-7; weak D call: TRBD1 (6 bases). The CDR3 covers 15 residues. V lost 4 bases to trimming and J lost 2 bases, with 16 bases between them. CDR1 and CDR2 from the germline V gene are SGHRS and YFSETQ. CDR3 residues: CASSETGGNTYEQYF. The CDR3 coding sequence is TGCGCCAGCAGCGAGACAGGTGGTAATACCTACGAGCAGTACTTC.